This T cell receptor (beta chain) was captured in a study of blood T cell repertoires in COVID-19. About the research overall: T cells, B-cell-depleted T cells, or PBMCs provided the cDNA or gDNA that served as material.

The germline V gene encodes CDR1 LGHDT and CDR2 YNNKEL (reference sequence). V gave up 4 bases and J gave up 2 bases, with 17 bases separating them. The CDR3 length is 16 residues. In the authors' workflow: Estimated nucleated cell counts came from reference gene primer amplification. Assay used: immunoSEQ multiplex PCR; TCRdb lists only in-frame clones, some missing. Clone size and the V and J calls come from that table; the DNA yielded D and trimming. Of around 480,000 clones detected, 87% appear once; the ten largest clones hold around 0.7%. This TCR derives from a woman aged 18-29 years who had recovered from COVID-19. V usage is TRBV3-1 (or the pseudogene TRBV3-2) and J usage is TRBJ1-2, with D hard to call. Sequenced material: PBMCs or T cells enriched from blood (not recorded which). In DNA, the CDR3 is TGTGCCAGCAGCCTTCGAAGCCCAACCTCCAACTATGGCTACACCTTC. Translating it yields CASSLRSPTSNYGYTF.